This T cell receptor beta chain is from a study of cytomegalovirus exposure and HLA in healthy donors. Overall study results and limits: Information on immune exposure was restricted to one variable (CMV serostatus).

The sample holds one count of this clone. Its antigen remains unidentified. Germline V CDR1 and CDR2: SGHNT, YYREEE (reference sequence). The V and J ends lost 4 bases and 1 base respectively, with 12 bases between them. This CDR3 is 14 amino acids long. The PCR made use of 60 Vbeta and 13 Jbeta primers. Clones were read by immunoSEQ multiplex PCR, and TCRdb kept only the in-frame ones, dropping some. The sample shows approximately 110,000 clones, 78% of them seen only once. Sequences were obtained from PBMCs. The sequence came from a male donor in good health and CMV-seronegative. The chain is built from TRBV5-4 and TRBJ2-7; maybe TRBD2 (6 bases). The CDR3 region is CASSAGLISYEQYF. For the CDR3, the DNA is TGTGCCAGCAGCGCGGGACTTATATCCTACGAGCAGTACTTC.